The 29 T cell receptor beta chains in this list originate from one sample, sequenced in a study of cytomegalovirus exposure and HLA in healthy donors. The PCR made use of 60 Vbeta and 13 Jbeta primers. TCRdb's table, derived via immunoSEQ multiplex PCR, lists solely in-frame clones and lacks some. The table shows roughly 140,000 clones, with 65% to 85% occurring only once. Material for sequencing was PBMCs. The receptor set was obtained from a woman in her thirties or forties in good health and CMV-seropositive.

This rearrangement joins TRBV11-2 to TRBJ2-3; D remains ambiguous. Germline V gene lookup returns CDR1 SGHAT and CDR2 FQNNGV. The CDR3 runs to 14 residues. V lost 1 base and J lost 0, with 5 bases in between. The CDR3 DNA is TGTGCCAGCAGCTTAGCCAGGAGCACAGATACGCAGTATTTT. This encodes CASSLARSTDTQYF.

The chain combines TRBV5-1 with TRBJ2-1; TRBD1 aligns across 9 bases. CDR3 length equals 16 residues. The J segment lost 5 bases and the V segment lost 0 bases, leaving 6 bases of the junction unmatched. The germline gives CDR1 SGHRS, CDR2 YFSETQ. The CDR3 nucleotides are TGCGCCAGCAGCTTGGGGCTGGGACAGGGAAACAATGAGCAGTTCTTC. Residues: CASSLGLGQGNNEQFF.

V and J are TRBV7-9 and TRBJ1-1; D might be TRBD1 (6 bases). CDR1 is SEHNR, CDR2 FQNEAQ, per germline (reference sequence). The CDR3 covers 14 residues. The V and J ends lost 8 bases and 6 bases respectively, with 19 bases between them. CDR3 sequence reads: CASLGFQQGAEAFF. The CDR3 nucleotides are TGTGCCAGCCTAGGATTCCAACAGGGAGCTGAAGCTTTCTTT.

The chain links TRBV9 to TRBJ2-2; 7 bases map to TRBD2. This CDR3 has 15 amino acids. Germline-derived CDR1 and CDR2 are SGDLS and YYNGEE. The ends lost 4 bases at V and 5 bases at J; junction bases unmatched: 8. CDR3 bases: TGTGCCAGCAGCTCTTGGGAGGGTGGGACCGGGGAGCTGTTTTTT. It yields the protein CASSSWEGGTGELFF. The entire variable domain, with the rest obtained from reference TRBV9 and TRBJ2-2, is as follows: DSGVTQTPKHLITATGQRVTLRCSPRSGDLSVYWYQQSLDQGLQFLIQYYNGEERAKGNILERFSAQQFPDLHSELNLSSLELGDSALYFCASSSWEGGTGELFFGEGSRLTVL.

The chain recombines TRBV19 with TRBJ2-7; 9 bases align to TRBD1. The CDR3 is 14 amino acids. Germline CDR1 reads LNHDA; CDR2 reads SQIVND (reference sequence). The trim removed 7 bases at V and 5 bases at J, leaving 9 bases unmatched. Here the CDR3 DNA reads TGTGCCAGTATTTCATACAGGGGGCGCGACGAGCAGTACTTC. Translation gives CASISYRGRDEQYF.

The CDR3, as DNA: TGTGCCAGCAGGGTACTTTCCGACACTGAAGCTTTCTTT. This translates into CASRVLSDTEAFF. The rearrangement links TRBV6-1 to TRBJ1-1; D unclear. The CDR3 totals 13 residues. Trimming took off 6 bases at V and 3 bases at J, with 11 bases between the two ends. CDR1 is MNHNS, CDR2 SASEGT, per germline.

The V and J genes are TRBV13 and TRBJ2-5, with 8 bases matching TRBD2. The DNA matches TRBJ2-7 better at its end, which makes the J call doubtful. CDR3 length: 14 residues. The germline V gene has CDR1 PRHDT and CDR2 FYEKMQ (reference sequence). CDR3 sequence: CASRRGARGYEQYF. The DNA of the CDR3 is TGTGCCAGCAGGCGGGGGGCGCGGGGGTACGAGCAGTACTTC.

J is TRBJ1-1 and V is TRBV30; maybe TRBD1 (6 bases). Germline CDR1 is GTSNPN and CDR2 is SVGIG (reference sequence). Trimming stripped 3 bases from V and 1 base from J, with 12 bases between. This CDR3 is 14 amino acids long. CDR3 protein: CAWRELQGNTEAFF. CDR3 nucleotide sequence: TGTGCCTGGAGAGAACTACAGGGGAACACTGAAGCTTTCTTT. The full variable domain, in which reference TRBV30 and TRBJ1-1 provide the parts outside the CDR3, is SQTIHQWPATLVQPVGSPLSLECTVEGTSNPNLYWYRQAAGRGLQLLFYSVGIGQISSEVPQNLSASRPQDRQFILSSKKLLLSDSGFYLCAWRELQGNTEAFFGQGTRLTVV.

This sequence joins TRBV7-6 and TRBJ2-7; the match to TRBD1 covers 7 bases. The CDR3 runs 14 residues. CDR1 and CDR2 (germline): SGHVS, FNYEAQ. The V segment lost 6 bases and the J segment 5 bases; nucleotides outside the gene matches: 10. The CDR3 region is CASSSPVQGNEQYF. In DNA, the CDR3 is TGTGCCAGCAGTTCTCCGGTACAGGGGAACGAGCAGTACTTC.

This chain connects TRBV7-9 to TRBJ2-3; 10 bases fit TRBD2. The junction had 7 bases not matched to a gene; V was cut back by 8 bases and J by 2 bases. Germline V gene data show CDR1 as SEHNR and CDR2 as FQNEAQ (reference sequence). This CDR3 has 15 residues. The CDR3 DNA follows: TGTGCCAGCCCCGGACTAGCGGACCTCACAGATACGCAGTATTTT. Its protein product is CASPGLADLTDTQYF.

J is TRBJ1-4 and V is TRBV25-1, with D possibly TRBD1 on 5 matching bases. The length of the CDR3 is 17 residues. CDR1 is MGHDK and CDR2 is SYGVNS in the germline V gene. Trimming stripped 1 base from V and 5 bases from J, with 17 bases between. The CDR3 here is CASSESRAGSFNEKLFF. CDR3 coding DNA: TGTGCCAGCAGTGAATCCAGGGCCGGGAGCTTCAATGAAAAACTGTTTTTT.

This chain uses TRBV18 with TRBJ1-4; no clear D gene. V was trimmed by 0 bases and J by 6 bases, leaving 11 bases between them. CDR1 and CDR2 from the germline V gene are KGHSH and LQKENI. The length of the CDR3 is 15 residues. The CDR3 nucleotides read TGTGCCAGCTCACCACCGATGAGGACTGATGAAAAACTGTTTTTT. This sequence encodes CASSPPMRTDEKLFF. Looking up the rest from reference TRBV18 and TRBJ1-4 gives the full variable domain: NAGVMQNPRHLVRRRGQEARLRCSPMKGHSHVYWYRQLPEEGLKFMVYLQKENIIDESGMPKERFSAEFPKEGPSILRIQQVVRGDSAAYFCASSPPMRTDEKLFFGSGTQLSVL.

The V call is TRBV15, the J call TRBJ2-1, with TRBD1 as a possible D gene (6 bases). CDR1 is LNHNV, CDR2 YYDKDF, per germline (reference sequence). V gave up 3 bases and J gave up 6 bases, with 15 bases separating them. The CDR3 extends over 15 amino acids. The CDR3 nucleotides read TGTGCCACCAGCAGCTACAGGGAATTAAGCAATGAGCAGTTCTTC. As protein: CATSSYRELSNEQFF.

The V call is TRBV28, the J call TRBJ2-2; TRBD2 is a possible D gene (6 bases). V was shortened by 6 bases and J by 8 bases, with 22 bases between the two germline ends. CDR3 length: 16 residues. Germline CDR1 and CDR2: MDHEN and SYDVKM. The CDR3 DNA reads TGTGCCAGCAGGATGACCGGGACTGAGGGCCCTGGGGAGCTGTTTTTT. Its translation: CASRMTGTEGPGELFF.

This chain links TRBV5-1 with TRBJ2-7, with TRBD2 identical over 8 bases. Germline V lookup: CDR1 SGHRS, CDR2 YFSETQ. With 4 bases clipped from V and 6 bases from J, the junction kept 9 bases outside the gene matches. The CDR3 covers 14 residues. This CDR3 is CASSGSGETSEQYF. The CDR3 bases are TGCGCCAGCAGCGGTAGCGGGGAGACTTCCGAGCAGTACTTC.

Only a few counts were recorded for this clone. The chain has TRBV10-3 and TRBJ1-1; 11 bases align to TRBD1. The CDR3 sequence is 14 residues long. Germline lookup yields CDR1 ENHRY and CDR2 SYGVKD. V was pared by 6 bases and J by 1 base, with 1 base of the junction left unmatched. This CDR3 is CAISGTGGNTEAFF. In DNA, the CDR3 is TGTGCCATCAGCGGGACAGGGGGGAACACTGAAGCTTTCTTT.

The chain couples TRBV28 to TRBJ1-1; D is undetermined. V dropped 5 bases and J dropped 5 bases, with 6 bases sitting between them. CDR1 MDHEN and CDR2 SYDVKM come from the germline V gene. This CDR3 region has 11 residues. In nucleotides, the CDR3 is TGTGCCAGCAGTCAGGCAACTGAAGCTTTCTTT. The encoded protein is CASSQATEAFF.

The chain recombines TRBV28 with TRBJ2-3; a possible D gene is TRBD2 (7 bases). Germline CDR1 is MDHEN and CDR2 is SYDVKM. The CDR3 has 16 residues. V lost 3 bases and J lost 1, with 14 bases in between. The CDR3 region is CASSLGAGGRTDTQYF. The CDR3 region has the DNA TGTGCCAGCAGTTTGGGGGCCGGGGGGCGCACAGATACGCAGTATTTT.

This sequence joins TRBV28 and TRBJ1-5; D unresolved. In germline, CDR1 is MDHEN, CDR2 SYDVKM. The CDR3 spans 13 residues. V was pared by 3 bases and J by 5 bases, with 8 bases between. As DNA, the CDR3 is TGTGCCAGCAGTTTCTACAGTGATCAGCCCCAGCATTTT. It encodes CASSFYSDQPQHF.

Concerning this clone: Other DNA sequences in the sample encode the same CDR3. This chain joins TRBV4-1 and TRBJ2-6; the D is unclear. The CDR3 consists of 15 residues. Germline V CDR1 and CDR2: MGHRA, YSYEKL. V lost 1 base, J lost 0 bases, and 4 bases lay in between. DNA for the CDR3: TGCGCCAGCAGCCAAGGTAGCTCTGGGGCCAACGTCCTGACTTTC. It yields the protein CASSQGSSGANVLTF.

The V call is TRBV10-3, the J call TRBJ2-1; the match to TRBD2 covers 14 bases. Trimming took 10 bases from V and 4 from J; bases not matched to a gene: 6. CDR1 ENHRY and CDR2 SYGVKD come from the germline V gene. The length of the CDR3 is 15 residues. The CDR3 loop reads CATGTSGSLYNEQFF. CDR3 nucleotide sequence: TGTGCCACGGGGACTAGCGGGAGCCTTTACAATGAGCAGTTCTTC.

The rearrangement uses TRBV30 and TRBJ2-7; 9 nucleotides match TRBD2. This CDR3 is built from 13 residues. From germline, CDR1 is GTSNPN and CDR2 SVGIG (reference sequence). V dropped 4 bases and J dropped 6; count of bases not matched to a gene: 7. In DNA form, the CDR3 reads TGTGCCTGGATCCGGCGGGGGGGTGGCGAGCAGTACTTC. Protein sequence: CAWIRRGGGEQYF.

The V call is TRBV9, the J call TRBJ2-7; 9 bases fit TRBD1. Germline V gene data show CDR1 as SGDLS and CDR2 as YYNGEE. V was clipped by 3 bases and J by 6 bases; unmatched bases: 13. This CDR3 spans 16 amino acids. The CDR3 region has the DNA TGTGCCAGCAGCGCCAACCGGGACAGGGAGATGCCCGAGCAGTACTTC. Encoded protein: CASSANRDREMPEQYF.

CDR3 sequence (DNA): TGCGCCAGCAGTGGAGGTACAGGGACCACTGAAGCTTTCTTT. Protein product: CASSGGTGTTEAFF. The rearrangement links TRBV10-2 to TRBJ1-1; maybe TRBD1 (6 bases). There are 14 residues in the CDR3. Germline V gene lookup returns CDR1 WSHSY and CDR2 SAAADI. V dropped 4 bases and J dropped 4 bases, with 13 bases sitting between them.

The CDR3 loop reads CASSRSGRVYNEQFF. In DNA form, the CDR3 reads TGTGCCAGCAGCCGTAGCGGGAGGGTGTACAATGAGCAGTTCTTC. V and J are TRBV14 and TRBJ2-1; 11 bases are a match to TRBD2. The CDR3 length is 15 residues. Trimming at V came to 4 bases and at J to 4 bases, leaving 3 bases not matched to a gene. CDR1 is SGHDN and CDR2 is FVKESK in the germline V gene.

This rearrangement joins TRBV29-1 to TRBJ2-7; TRBD1 matches 9 bases. Per the germline V gene, CDR1 is SQVTM and CDR2 is ANQGSEA. There are 12 residues in the CDR3. Trimming took 4 bases from V and 2 from J; bases not matched to a gene: 0. The CDR3 nucleotides read TGCAGCGTTGGACAGGGGGCCTACGAGCAGTACTTC. It specifies CSVGQGAYEQYF.

This chain links TRBV18 with TRBJ2-3; 11 nucleotides match TRBD2. CDR1 is KGHSH, CDR2 LQKENI, per germline. Unmatched junction bases numbered 4, after V lost 4 bases and J lost 1 base. The length of the CDR3 is 16 residues. The CDR3 DNA is TGTGCCAGCTCACACGGGACTAGCGGACGCACAGATACGCAGTATTTT. Its translation is CASSHGTSGRTDTQYF.

This clone appeared once. The chain has TRBV7-9 and TRBJ1-5; D remains ambiguous. The V gene lost 2 bases and the J gene lost 5 bases, with 7 bases spanning the gap. Germline CDR1 SEHNR, CDR2 FQNEAQ (reference sequence). This CDR3 is 13 amino acids long. The CDR3 loop reads CASSLTGDQPQHF. The CDR3 DNA sequence: TGTGCCAGCAGCTTAACCGGAGATCAGCCCCAGCATTTT. Full variable domain (rest looked up from reference TRBV7-9 and TRBJ1-5): DTGVSQNPRHKITKRGQNVTFRCDPISEHNRLYWYRQTLGQGPEFLTYFQNEAQLEKSRLLSDRFSAERPKGSFSTLEIQRTEQGDSAMYLCASSLTGDQPQHFGDGTRLSIL.

CDR3: CASSLGGGVQYF. CDR3 DNA sequence: TGTGCCAGCAGCTTAGGAGGAGGGGTCCAGTACTTC. V and J are TRBV7-3 and TRBJ2-5; a weak D match, TRBD2 (6 bases). The V end was cut by 2 bases, the J end by 10 bases, with 11 bases between. Germline CDR1 SGHTA, CDR2 FQGTGA. This CDR3 comprises 12 residues.